A single sample gave rise to the 16 T cell receptor beta chains below, sequenced in a study of shared clonotypes between healthy human individuals. The table came from immunoSEQ multiplex PCR; TCRdb's copy has only in-frame clones and leaves some out. The sample has some 660,000 clones; around four fifths are singletons. Sequenced material: memory CD4+ T cells sorted from blood. The sample's subset: CD45RA-negative fraction. All receptors derive from a woman in her twenties or thirties in good health.

J is TRBJ1-6 and V is TRBV19, with a weak D call TRBD1 (5 bases). The CDR3 runs to 15 residues. Germline V gene sequence: CDR1 LNHDA, CDR2 SQIVND (reference sequence). Trimming cost V 4 bases and J 5 bases, with 12 bases left between them. Written as DNA, the CDR3 is TGTGCCAGTAGTACTCCAGGGAAGGATAATTCACCCCTCCACTTT. It yields the protein CASSTPGKDNSPLHF.

This clone was detected only a few times. The rearrangement links TRBV19 to TRBJ2-3; D perhaps matches TRBD1 (7 bases). Germline V CDR1 and CDR2: LNHDA, SQIVND (reference sequence). Trimming stripped 6 bases from V and 0 bases from J, with 13 bases between. The CDR3 runs to 15 residues. The CDR3 here is CASSLGGQSTDTQYF. CDR3 coding DNA: TGTGCCAGTAGCTTGGGGGGACAGAGCACAGATACGCAGTATTTT.

The V and J genes are TRBV5-1 and TRBJ2-7; TRBD1 might be the D (5 bases). CDR1 is SGHRS and CDR2 is YFSETQ in the germline V gene. This CDR3 contains 14 residues. Trimming took 4 bases from V and 6 from J, leaving 17 bases between them. The CDR3 is CASSHQGNSPEQYF. Written as DNA, the CDR3 is TGCGCCAGCAGCCATCAGGGAAACTCTCCCGAGCAGTACTTC.

J is TRBJ1-5 and V is TRBV5-4; a possible D gene is TRBD1 (5 bases). The CDR3 has 13 amino acids. The V end lost 2 bases, the J end lost 7 bases, and 10 bases lay between the germline ends. Germline assignment: CDR1 SGHNT and CDR2 YYREEE (reference sequence). The CDR3 loop reads CASSFDRRQPQHF. Written as DNA, the CDR3 is TGTGCCAGCAGCTTCGACAGACGGCAGCCCCAGCATTTT.

The chain combines TRBV5-6 with TRBJ1-3; D is perhaps TRBD1 (5 bases). Germline V gene sequence: CDR1 SGHDT, CDR2 YYEEEE. The CDR3 has 14 amino acids. The V gene lost 5 bases and the J gene lost 2 bases, with 11 bases spanning the gap. CDR3 loop: CASSTIGAGNTIYF. For the CDR3, the DNA is TGTGCCAGCAGTACTATAGGGGCTGGAAACACCATATATTTT.

Remarks on this clone: This CDR3 is also generated by other DNA sequences in the sample. V gene TRBV5-1 combines with J gene TRBJ2-1, with 10 bases fitting TRBD2. Germline V lookup: CDR1 SGHRS, CDR2 YFSETQ. This CDR3 has 15 amino acids. The V segment lost 3 bases and the J segment 4 bases; nucleotides outside the gene matches: 4. The CDR3 loop reads CASSSSSGSYNEQFF. The CDR3 nucleotides are TGCGCCAGCAGCTCCTCTAGCGGGAGTTACAATGAGCAGTTCTTC.

This chain joins TRBV6-6 and TRBJ2-1; unclear D gene. With 0 bases removed from V and 4 bases from J, the gap between germline ends came to 7 bases. This CDR3 spans 14 amino acids. Germline-derived CDR1 and CDR2 are MNHNY and SVGAGI (reference sequence). This CDR3 is CASSYSKVYNEQFF. DNA for the CDR3: TGTGCCAGCAGTTACTCGAAGGTGTACAATGAGCAGTTCTTC.

This clone was counted only a few times. The V and J genes are TRBV9 and TRBJ2-7; TRBD1 agrees at 10 bases. The germline V gene has CDR1 SGDLS and CDR2 YYNGEE. The CDR3 spans 15 residues. The trim removed 1 base at V and 4 bases at J, leaving 5 bases unmatched. The CDR3 DNA reads as TGTGCCAGCAGCGTATCTTGGACAGGGGGTTACGAGCAGTACTTC. This codes for CASSVSWTGGYEQYF.

This chain joins TRBV15 and TRBJ2-7, with 9 bases aligning to TRBD1. V lost 5 bases and J lost 8; bases outside the gene matches: 7. From germline, CDR1 is LNHNV and CDR2 YYDKDF (reference sequence). CDR3 length equals 13 residues. For the CDR3, the DNA is TGTGCCACCAGCCTGCGGACAGGGGATAAGCAGTACTTC. Encoded protein: CATSLRTGDKQYF.

This chain uses TRBV6-5 with TRBJ2-1; 8 positions match TRBD2. Germline-derived CDR1 and CDR2 are MNHEY and SVGAGI. The length of the CDR3 is 16 residues. V lost 2 bases to trimming and J lost 2 bases; unmatched junction nucleotides: 5. The CDR3 protein is CASSYGSGSAYNEQFF. The CDR3 DNA sequence: TGTGCCAGCAGTTACGGCAGCGGGAGTGCCTACAATGAGCAGTTCTTC.

This clone was seen just once. The chain recombines TRBV19 with TRBJ1-1; a weak D match, TRBD1 (6 bases). Germline lookup yields CDR1 LNHDA and CDR2 SQIVND (reference sequence). The V gene lost 5 bases and the J gene lost 11 bases, with 18 bases spanning the gap. The CDR3 is made up of 13 amino acids. The CDR3, as DNA: TGTGCCAGTAGTGTGTCACAGGGCTCACACGCTTTCTTT. It translates to CASSVSQGSHAFF. Looking up the rest from reference TRBV19 and TRBJ1-1 gives the full variable domain: DGGITQSPKYLFRKEGQNVTLSCEQNLNHDAMYWYRQDPGQGLRLIYYSQIVNDFQKGDIAEGYSVSREKKESFPLTVTSAQKNPTAFYLCASSVSQGSHAFFGQGTRLTVV.

This chain uses TRBV7-6 with TRBJ2-5; 11 positions agree with TRBD2. Germline values: CDR1 SGHVS, CDR2 FNYEAQ. Losses at the gene ends were 5 bases for V and 3 bases for J; bases not matched to a gene: 23. There are 21 residues in the CDR3. In DNA, the CDR3 is TGTGCCAGCAGCCGTTCGGTCCCCGGAGGACTAGCGGGCCCGAAAAAAGAGACCCAGTACTTC. It encodes CASSRSVPGGLAGPKKETQYF.

V usage is TRBV7-9 and J usage is TRBJ1-5, with TRBD1 matching over 7 bases. The CDR3 covers 13 residues. Trimming took 6 bases from V and 4 from J; bases not matched to a gene: 3. Germline-derived CDR1 and CDR2 are SEHNR and FQNEAQ (reference sequence). The CDR3 sequence: CASSGTANQPQHF. CDR3 coding DNA: TGTGCCAGCAGTGGGACAGCGAATCAGCCCCAGCATTTT.

J is TRBJ1-2 and V is TRBV2; TRBD1 matches 9 bases. Unmatched junction bases numbered 10, after V lost 6 bases and J lost 5 bases. Germline V lookup: CDR1 SNHLY, CDR2 FYNNEI. The CDR3 sequence is 15 residues long. The CDR3 DNA follows: TGTGCCAGCAGGCCCGACAGGGGGGTTGGTTATGGCTACACCTTC. Translated, it gives CASRPDRGVGYGYTF. Drawing the rest from reference TRBV2 and TRBJ1-2, the complete variable domain is EPEVTQTPSHQVTQMGQEVILRCVPISNHLYFYWYRQILGQKVEFLVSFYNNEISEKSEIFDDQFSVERPDGSNFTLKIRSTKLEDSAMYFCASRPDRGVGYGYTFGSGTRLTVV.

The chain links TRBV2 to TRBJ2-1; the D gene is possibly TRBD2 (5 bases). V was cut by 9 bases and J by 0 bases, with 15 bases left in between. This CDR3 contains 15 residues. From germline, CDR1 is SNHLY and CDR2 FYNNEI. DNA of the CDR3: TGTGCCAGGGAAGGGAGACCCAGCTCCTACAATGAGCAGTTCTTC. Its translation is CAREGRPSSYNEQFF.

This sequence joins TRBV25-1 and TRBJ2-5; D is unresolved. The CDR3 spans 14 residues. Germline CDR1 and CDR2: MGHDK and SYGVNS. V was trimmed by 3 bases and J by 2 bases, leaving 10 bases between them. The CDR3 region is CASSDPRTQETQYF. The CDR3 DNA is TGTGCCAGCAGTGACCCAAGAACTCAAGAGACCCAGTACTTC.